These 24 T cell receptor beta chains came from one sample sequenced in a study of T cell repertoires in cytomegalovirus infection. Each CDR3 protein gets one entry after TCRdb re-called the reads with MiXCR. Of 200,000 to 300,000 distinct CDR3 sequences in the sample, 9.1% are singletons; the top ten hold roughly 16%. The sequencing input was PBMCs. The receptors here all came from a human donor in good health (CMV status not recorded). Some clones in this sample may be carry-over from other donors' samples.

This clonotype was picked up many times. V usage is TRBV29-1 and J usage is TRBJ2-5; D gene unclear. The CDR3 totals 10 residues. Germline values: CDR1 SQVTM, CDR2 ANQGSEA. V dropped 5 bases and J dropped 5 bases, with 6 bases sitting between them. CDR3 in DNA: TGCAGCGTTTCCGGGGAGACCCAGTACTTC. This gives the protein CSVSGETQYF.

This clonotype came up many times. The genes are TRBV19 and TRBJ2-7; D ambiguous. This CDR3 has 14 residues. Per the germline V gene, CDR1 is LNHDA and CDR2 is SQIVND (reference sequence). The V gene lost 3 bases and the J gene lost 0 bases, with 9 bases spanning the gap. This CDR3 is CASSIRPSSYEQYF. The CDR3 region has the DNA TGTGCCAGTAGTATTCGTCCGAGCTCCTACGAGCAGTACTTC.

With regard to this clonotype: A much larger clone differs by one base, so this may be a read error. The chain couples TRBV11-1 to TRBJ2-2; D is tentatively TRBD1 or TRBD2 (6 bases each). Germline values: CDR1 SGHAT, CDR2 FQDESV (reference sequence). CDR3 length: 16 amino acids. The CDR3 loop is CASSLAGGLNTRELFF. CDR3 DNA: TGTGCCAGCAGCTTAGCGGGGGGCCTGAACACCCGGGAGCTGTTTTTT.

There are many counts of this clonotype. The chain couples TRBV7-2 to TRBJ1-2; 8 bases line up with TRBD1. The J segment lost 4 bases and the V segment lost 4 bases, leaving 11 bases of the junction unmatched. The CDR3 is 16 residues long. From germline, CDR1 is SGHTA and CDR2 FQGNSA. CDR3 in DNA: TGTGCCAGCAGCTCGTCCAGACAGGGGAGTATCTATGGCTACACCTTC. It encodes CASSSSRQGSIYGYTF.

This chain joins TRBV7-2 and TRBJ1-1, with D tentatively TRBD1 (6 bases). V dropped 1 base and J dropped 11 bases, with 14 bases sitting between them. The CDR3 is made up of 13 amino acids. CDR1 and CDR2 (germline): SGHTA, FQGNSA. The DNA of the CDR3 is TGTGCCAGCAGCTTAGGTGGGGCCCAGGGGGCTTTCTTT. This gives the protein CASSLGGAQGAFF.

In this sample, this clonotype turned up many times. CDR3 amino acids: CASSLTTGLQYF. CDR3 nucleotides: TGTGCCAGCAGCTTGACCACGGGACTTCAGTACTTC. The chain employs TRBV7-2 and TRBJ2-4; tentatively, D is TRBD1 or TRBD2 (5 bases each). Germline V gene sequence: CDR1 SGHTA, CDR2 FQGNSA. The CDR3 extends over 12 amino acids. Trimming took off 3 bases at V and 11 bases at J, with 11 bases between the two ends.

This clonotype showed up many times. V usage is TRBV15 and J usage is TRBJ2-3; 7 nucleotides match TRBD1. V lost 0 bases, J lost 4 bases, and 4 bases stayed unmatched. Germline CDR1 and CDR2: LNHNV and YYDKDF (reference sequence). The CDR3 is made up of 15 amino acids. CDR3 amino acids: CATSREYQGADTQYF. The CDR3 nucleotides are TGTGCCACCAGCAGAGAATATCAGGGGGCAGATACGCAGTATTTT.

CDR3 in amino acids: CASSIEGLRSYEQYF. For the CDR3, the DNA is TGTGCCAGTAGTATCGAGGGCTTGCGGTCCTACGAGCAGTACTTC. The V call is TRBV19, the J call TRBJ2-7; D is possibly TRBD2 (5 bases). Trimming took off 3 bases at V and 1 base at J, with 13 bases between the two ends. CDR3 length: 15 amino acids. Germline-derived CDR1 and CDR2 are LNHDA and SQIVND (reference sequence). Filled out from reference TRBV19 and TRBJ2-7, the complete variable domain reads DGGITQSPKYLFRKEGQNVTLSCEQNLNHDAMYWYRQDPGQGLRLIYYSQIVNDFQKGDIAEGYSVSREKKESFPLTVTSAQKNPTAFYLCASSIEGLRSYEQYFGPGTRLTVT.

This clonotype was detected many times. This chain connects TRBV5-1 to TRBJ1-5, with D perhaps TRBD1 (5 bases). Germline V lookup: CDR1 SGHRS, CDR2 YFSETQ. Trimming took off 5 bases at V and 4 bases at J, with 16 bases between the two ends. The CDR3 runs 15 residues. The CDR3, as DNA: TGCGCCAGCAGTGAAACAGGCCGGGCGAATCAGCCCCAGCATTTT. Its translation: CASSETGRANQPQHF. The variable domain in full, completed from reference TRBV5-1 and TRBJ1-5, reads KAGVTQTPRYLIKTRGQQVTLSCSPISGHRSVSWYQQTPGQGLQFLFEYFSETQRNKGNFPGRFSGRQFSNSRSEMNVSTLELGDSALYLCASSETGRANQPQHFGDGTRLSIL.

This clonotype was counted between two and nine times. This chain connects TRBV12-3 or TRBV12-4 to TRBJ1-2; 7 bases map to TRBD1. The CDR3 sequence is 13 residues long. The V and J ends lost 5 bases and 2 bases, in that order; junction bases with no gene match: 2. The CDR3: CASSKDRNYGYTF. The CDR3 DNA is TGTGCCAGCAGTAAGGACAGGAACTATGGCTACACCTTC.

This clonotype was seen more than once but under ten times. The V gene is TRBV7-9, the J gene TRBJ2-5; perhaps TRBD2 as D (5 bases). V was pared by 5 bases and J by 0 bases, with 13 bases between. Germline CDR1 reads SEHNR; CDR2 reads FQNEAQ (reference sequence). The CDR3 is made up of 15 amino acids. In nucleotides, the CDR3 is TGTGCCAGCAGCGAAGGACCGGGGAACCAAGAGACCCAGTACTTC. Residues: CASSEGPGNQETQYF.

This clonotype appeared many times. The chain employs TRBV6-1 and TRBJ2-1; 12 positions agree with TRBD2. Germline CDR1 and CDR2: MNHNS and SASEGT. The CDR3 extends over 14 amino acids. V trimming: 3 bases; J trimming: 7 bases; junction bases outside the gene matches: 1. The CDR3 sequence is CASSETSGSNEQFF. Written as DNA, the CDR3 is TGTGCCAGCAGTGAGACTAGCGGGAGTAATGAGCAGTTCTTC.

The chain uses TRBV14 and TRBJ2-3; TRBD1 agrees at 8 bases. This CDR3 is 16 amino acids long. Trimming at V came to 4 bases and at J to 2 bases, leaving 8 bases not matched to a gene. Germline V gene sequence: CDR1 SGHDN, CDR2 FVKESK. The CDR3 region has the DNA TGTGCCAGCAGCCCGAGGGACAGGAGGTACACAGATACGCAGTATTTT. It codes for CASSPRDRRYTDTQYF.

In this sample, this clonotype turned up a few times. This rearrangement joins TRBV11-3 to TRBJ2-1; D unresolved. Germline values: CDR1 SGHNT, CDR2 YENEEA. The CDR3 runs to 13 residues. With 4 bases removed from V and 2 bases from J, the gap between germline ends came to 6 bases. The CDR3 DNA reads TGTGCCAGCAGCTCCCCCGCCTACAATGAGCAGTTCTTC. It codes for CASSSPAYNEQFF.

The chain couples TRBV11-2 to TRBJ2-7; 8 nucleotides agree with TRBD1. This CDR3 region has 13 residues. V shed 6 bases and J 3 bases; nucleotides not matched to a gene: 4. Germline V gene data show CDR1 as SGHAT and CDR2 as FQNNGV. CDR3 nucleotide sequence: TGTGCCAGCAGACGGACAGGGTACTACGAGCAGTACTTC. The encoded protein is CASRRTGYYEQYF.

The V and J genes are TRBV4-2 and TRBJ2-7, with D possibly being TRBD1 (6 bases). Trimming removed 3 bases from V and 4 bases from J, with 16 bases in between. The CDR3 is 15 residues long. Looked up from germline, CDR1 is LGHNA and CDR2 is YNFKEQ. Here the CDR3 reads CASSQGSGDHYEQYF. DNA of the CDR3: TGTGCCAGCAGCCAGGGGTCAGGGGATCATTACGAGCAGTACTTC.

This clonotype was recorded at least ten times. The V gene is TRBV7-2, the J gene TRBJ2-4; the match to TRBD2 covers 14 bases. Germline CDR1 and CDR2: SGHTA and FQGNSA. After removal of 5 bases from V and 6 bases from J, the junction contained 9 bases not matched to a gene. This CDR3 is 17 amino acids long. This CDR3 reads CASSPRLAGGPGNIQYF. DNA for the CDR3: TGTGCCAGCAGCCCCAGACTAGCGGGAGGGCCGGGAAACATTCAGTACTTC.

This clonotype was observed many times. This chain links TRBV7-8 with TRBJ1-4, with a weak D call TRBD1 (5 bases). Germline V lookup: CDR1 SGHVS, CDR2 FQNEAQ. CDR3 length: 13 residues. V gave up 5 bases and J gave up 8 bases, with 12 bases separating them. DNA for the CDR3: TGTGCCAGCAGCCAAGGTTGGGGGGAAAAACTGTTTTTT. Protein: CASSQGWGEKLFF. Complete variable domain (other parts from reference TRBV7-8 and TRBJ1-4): GAGVSQSPRYKVAKRGQDVALRCDPISGHVSLFWYQQALGQGPEFLTYFQNEAQLDKSGLPSDRFFAERPEGSVSTLKIQRTQQEDSAVYLCASSQGWGEKLFFGSGTQLSVL.

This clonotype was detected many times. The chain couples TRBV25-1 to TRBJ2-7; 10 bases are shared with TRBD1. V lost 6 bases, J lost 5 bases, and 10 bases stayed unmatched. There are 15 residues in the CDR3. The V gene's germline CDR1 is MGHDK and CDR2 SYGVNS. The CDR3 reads CASRKSGQGTNEQYF. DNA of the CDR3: TGTGCCAGCAGGAAATCGGGACAGGGGACGAACGAGCAGTACTTC.

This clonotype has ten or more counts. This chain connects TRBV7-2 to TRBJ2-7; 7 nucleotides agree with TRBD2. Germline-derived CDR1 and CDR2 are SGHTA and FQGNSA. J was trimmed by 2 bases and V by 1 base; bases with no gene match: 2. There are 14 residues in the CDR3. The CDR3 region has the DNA TGTGCCAGCAGCTTAGGACTAGCTACCTACGAGCAGTACTTC. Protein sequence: CASSLGLATYEQYF.

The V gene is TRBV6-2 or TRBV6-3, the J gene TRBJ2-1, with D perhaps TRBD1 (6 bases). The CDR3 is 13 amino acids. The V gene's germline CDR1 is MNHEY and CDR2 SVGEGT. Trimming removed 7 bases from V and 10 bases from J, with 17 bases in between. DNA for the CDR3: TGTGCCAGCAAACGACCGGGACATGGGGAGCAGTTCTTC. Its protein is CASKRPGHGEQFF.

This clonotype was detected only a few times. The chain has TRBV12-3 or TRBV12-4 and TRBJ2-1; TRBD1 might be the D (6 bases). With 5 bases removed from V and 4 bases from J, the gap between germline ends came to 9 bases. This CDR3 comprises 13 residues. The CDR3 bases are TGTGCCAGCAGTACAGGGCCATACAATGAGCAGTTCTTC. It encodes CASSTGPYNEQFF.

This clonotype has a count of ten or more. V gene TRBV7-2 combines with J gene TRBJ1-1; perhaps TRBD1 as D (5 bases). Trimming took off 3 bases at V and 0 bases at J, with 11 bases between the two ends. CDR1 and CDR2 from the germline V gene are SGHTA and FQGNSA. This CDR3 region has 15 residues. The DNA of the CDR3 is TGTGCCAGCAGCTTGGGGGGAGGTCTGAACACTGAAGCTTTCTTT. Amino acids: CASSLGGGLNTEAFF.

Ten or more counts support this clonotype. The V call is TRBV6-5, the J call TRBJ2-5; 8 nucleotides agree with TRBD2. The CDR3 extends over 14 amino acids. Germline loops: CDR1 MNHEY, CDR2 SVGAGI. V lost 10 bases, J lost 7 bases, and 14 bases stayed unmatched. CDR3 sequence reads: CATTPTSARGTQYF. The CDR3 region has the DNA TGTGCCACCACACCGACTAGCGCAAGGGGGACCCAGTACTTC.